The clone carrying this T cell receptor beta chain was seen a handful of times. Its antigen is unknown. This record comes from a study of radiotherapy plus CTLA-4 blockade in lung cancer. Study observations and caveats: Radiotherapy with ipilimumab was followed by blood expansion of tumor-derived clones.

The data were produced by immunoSEQ multiplex PCR, yet TCRdb's version contains in-frame clones alone and is incomplete. The table shows around 80,000 clones, with 75% to 90% occurring only once. This sequence originates from a human donor with non-small cell lung cancer who had stable disease on radiotherapy plus ipilimumab. The sequencing here drew on peripheral blood, taken from a patient treated with radiotherapy plus ipilimumab.

For the CDR3, the DNA is TGTGCCAGCAGCGGACAAGGGGTAAATAGCAATCAGCCCCAGCATTTT. Its translation: CASSGQGVNSNQPQHF. The chain recombines TRBV7-9 with TRBJ1-5, with D maybe TRBD1 (5 bases). Germline V gene lookup returns CDR1 SEHNR and CDR2 FQNEAQ (reference sequence). Deletions cut 5 bases from V and 0 bases from J, with 14 bases between. This CDR3 comprises 16 residues.